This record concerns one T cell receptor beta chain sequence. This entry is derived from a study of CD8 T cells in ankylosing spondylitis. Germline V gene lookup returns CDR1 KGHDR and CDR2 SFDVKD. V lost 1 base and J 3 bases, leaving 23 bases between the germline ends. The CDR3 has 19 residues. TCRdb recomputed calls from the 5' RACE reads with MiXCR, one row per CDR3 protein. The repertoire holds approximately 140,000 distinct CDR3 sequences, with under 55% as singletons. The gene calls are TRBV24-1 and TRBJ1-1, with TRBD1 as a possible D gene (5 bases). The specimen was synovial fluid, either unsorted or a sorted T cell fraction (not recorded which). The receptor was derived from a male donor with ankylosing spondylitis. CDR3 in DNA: TGTGCCACCAGTGATTTTGCCGCCGACGCACAGGCCGACGACACTGAAGCTTTCTTT. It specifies CATSDFAADAQADDTEAFF.